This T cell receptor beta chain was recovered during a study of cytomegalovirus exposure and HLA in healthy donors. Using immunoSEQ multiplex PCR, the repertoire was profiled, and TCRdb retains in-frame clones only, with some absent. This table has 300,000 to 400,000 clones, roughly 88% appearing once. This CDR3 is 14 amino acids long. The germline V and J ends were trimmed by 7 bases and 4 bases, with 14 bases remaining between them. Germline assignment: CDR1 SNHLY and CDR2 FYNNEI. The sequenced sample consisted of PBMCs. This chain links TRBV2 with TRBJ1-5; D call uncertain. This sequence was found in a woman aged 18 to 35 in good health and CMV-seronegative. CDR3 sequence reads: CASTPLAGNQPQHF. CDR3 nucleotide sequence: TGTGCCAGCACCCCCTTGGCAGGTAATCAGCCCCAGCATTTT.